The 25 T cell receptor beta chains presented below share a single source sample, sequenced in a study of blood T cell repertoires in COVID-19. The repertoire was sequenced with immunoSEQ multiplex PCR; TCRdb's copy has only in-frame clones and lacks some. Of around 250,000 clones in the sample, approximately 78% were seen once. Material for sequencing was peripheral blood. These receptors were taken from a woman younger than 35 with acute or convalescent COVID-19.

V usage is TRBV5-5 and J usage is TRBJ1-3, with 7 nucleotides matching TRBD1. Losses at the gene ends were 3 bases for V and 4 bases for J; bases not matched to a gene: 4. This CDR3 has 14 residues. The V gene's germline CDR1 is SGHKS and CDR2 YYEKEE (reference sequence). The chain's CDR3 is CASSSSGQGNTIYF. CDR3 bases: TGTGCCAGCAGCTCCTCGGGACAGGGAAACACCATATATTTT.

CDR3 sequence (DNA): TGTGCCAGCAGTTACTCGAATGGGGCAGGCCTCTATGGCTACACCTTC. Its translation is CASSYSNGAGLYGYTF. The chain links TRBV6-5 to TRBJ1-2; tentative D call: TRBD1 (5 bases). The CDR3 spans 16 residues. Per germline, CDR1 MNHEY and CDR2 SVGAGI. The ends were cut back, 0 bases at V and 4 bases at J, with 15 bases in the middle.

This clone was detected only a few times. The CDR3 DNA reads as TGCACCAGCAGCCAACCCGGACAGGGCCCATATAATTCACCCCTCCACTTT. Its translation is CTSSQPGQGPYNSPLHF. The V and J genes are TRBV1 and TRBJ1-6; no check of the table's D call, TRBD1, against the DNA was made. TRBV1 is marked as a pseudogene. The CDR3 is 17 residues long.

This chain connects TRBV19 to TRBJ1-2, with D hard to call. Trimming took 2 bases from V and 6 from J, leaving 13 bases between them. Germline loops: CDR1 LNHDA, CDR2 SQIVND (reference sequence). The CDR3 extends over 14 amino acids. The DNA of the CDR3 is TGTGCCAGTAGTATAATATCAGGCTTGGATGGCTACACCTTC. Amino acids: CASSIISGLDGYTF. The whole variable domain, remainder taken from reference TRBV19 and TRBJ1-2, is DGGITQSPKYLFRKEGQNVTLSCEQNLNHDAMYWYRQDPGQGLRLIYYSQIVNDFQKGDIAEGYSVSREKKESFPLTVTSAQKNPTAFYLCASSIISGLDGYTFGSGTRLTVV.

V is TRBV19 and J is TRBJ1-2; the D gene is possibly TRBD1 (6 bases). In germline, CDR1 is LNHDA, CDR2 SQIVND (reference sequence). V lost 3 bases to trimming and J lost 4 bases, with 12 bases between them. The CDR3 totals 14 residues. The CDR3 nucleotides read TGTGCCAGTAGTATGAGCGGACAGCTCTATGGCTACACCTTC. Residues: CASSMSGQLYGYTF.

This chain connects TRBV7-2 to TRBJ2-7; D call uncertain. Trimming took 1 base from V and 6 from J, leaving 22 bases between them. The germline CDR1 and CDR2 sequences are SGHTA and FQGNSA. There are 17 residues in the CDR3. The CDR3 DNA follows: TGTGCCAGCAGCTTAGATTCGGGTTTCTATTCAATACGCGAGCAGTACTTC. This codes for CASSLDSGFYSIREQYF.

CDR3 loop: CAWSVTDTLVRYEQYF. The CDR3 DNA sequence: TGTGCCTGGAGTGTAACTGACACCTTGGTCCGCTACGAGCAGTACTTC. The chain has TRBV30 and TRBJ2-7; D is undetermined. Trimming removed 0 bases at V and 3 bases at J, with 18 bases between. CDR3 length: 16 residues. Germline V gene data show CDR1 as GTSNPN and CDR2 as SVGIG (reference sequence). The variable domain in full, with the rest retrieved from reference TRBV30 and TRBJ2-7, is SQTIHQWPATLVQPVGSPLSLECTVEGTSNPNLYWYRQAAGRGLQLLFYSVGIGQISSEVPQNLSASRPQDRQFILSSKKLLLSDSGFYLCAWSVTDTLVRYEQYFGPGTRLTVT.

V gene TRBV9 combines with J gene TRBJ2-4, with a weak D call TRBD1 (5 bases). V dropped 4 bases and J dropped 15 bases, with 20 bases sitting between them. The CDR3 is made up of 13 amino acids. Germline CDR1 is SGDLS and CDR2 is YYNGEE. The chain's CDR3 is CASSSEPQTVPYF. Written as DNA, the CDR3 is TGTGCCAGCAGCTCCGAACCCCAGACAGTTCCGTACTTC.

The chain has TRBV6-5 and TRBJ2-1; 11 nucleotides line up with TRBD1. Looked up from germline, CDR1 is MNHEY and CDR2 is SVGAGI. Trimming cost V 4 bases and J 6 bases; bases outside gene matches: 2. This CDR3 spans 14 amino acids. The CDR3 spells CASSWDRGGNEQFF. Written as DNA, the CDR3 is TGTGCCAGCAGTTGGGACAGGGGGGGCAATGAGCAGTTCTTC.

The CDR3 here is CASSPTSVPSYEQYF. In nucleotides, the CDR3 is TGTGCCAGCAGCCCGACTAGCGTCCCATCCTACGAGCAGTACTTC. The V call is TRBV3-1 (or the pseudogene TRBV3-2), the J call TRBJ2-7; 8 nucleotides line up with TRBD2. Per germline, CDR1 LGHDT and CDR2 YNNKEL (reference sequence). The V and J ends lost 4 bases and 1 base, in that order; junction bases with no gene match: 6. The CDR3 totals 15 residues.

The J gene is TRBJ1-5, the V gene TRBV19; possible D gene TRBD1, 6 bases. Germline V CDR1 and CDR2: LNHDA, SQIVND (reference sequence). Trimming cost V 3 bases and J 3 bases, with 15 bases left between them. The CDR3 has 16 residues. CDR3 region: CASSIGGAPANQPQHF. The CDR3, as DNA: TGTGCCAGTAGTATTGGGGGGGCGCCGGCCAATCAGCCCCAGCATTTT. The full variable domain, rest sourced from reference TRBV19 and TRBJ1-5, is DGGITQSPKYLFRKEGQNVTLSCEQNLNHDAMYWYRQDPGQGLRLIYYSQIVNDFQKGDIAEGYSVSREKKESFPLTVTSAQKNPTAFYLCASSIGGAPANQPQHFGDGTRLSIL.

V usage is TRBV13 and J usage is TRBJ2-1; 11 positions agree with TRBD2. The V segment lost 2 bases and the J segment 1 base; nucleotides outside the gene matches: 4. From germline, CDR1 is PRHDT and CDR2 FYEKMQ (reference sequence). This CDR3 is built from 17 residues. The DNA of the CDR3 is TGTGCCAGCAGCTTATCCTCTAGCGGGGGGTCCTACAATGAGCAGTTCTTC. It translates to CASSLSSSGGSYNEQFF.

The chain carries TRBV20-1 and TRBJ2-7; no definite D call. The CDR3 extends over 10 amino acids. Trimming took 5 bases from V and 2 from J, leaving 4 bases between them. Germline V gene lookup returns CDR1 DFQATT and CDR2 SNEGSKA (reference sequence). In DNA, the CDR3 is TGCAGTGCTTTAGCCTACGAGCAGTACTTC. Its translation is CSALAYEQYF.

The chain employs TRBV13 and TRBJ2-5; maybe TRBD2 (6 bases). Trimming took 5 bases from V and 5 from J, leaving 12 bases between them. This CDR3 spans 13 amino acids. Per germline, CDR1 PRHDT and CDR2 FYEKMQ (reference sequence). DNA for the CDR3: TGTGCCAGCAGCCCAGGGACTGGTGAGACCCAGTACTTC. Amino acids: CASSPGTGETQYF.

The rearrangement uses TRBV4-1 and TRBJ2-7; 8 bases line up with TRBD1. The V gene's germline CDR1 is MGHRA and CDR2 YSYEKL. V shed 0 bases and J 1 base; nucleotides not matched to a gene: 5. The CDR3 contains 16 residues. This chain's CDR3 is CASSQDPRDRSYEQYF. CDR3 DNA sequence: TGCGCCAGCAGCCAAGATCCAAGGGACAGGTCCTACGAGCAGTACTTC.

This clone appeared a single time. V and J are TRBV6-2 or TRBV6-3 and TRBJ2-5; unclear D gene. The length of the CDR3 is 13 residues. Germline values: CDR1 MNHEY, CDR2 SVGEGT. The V end was cut by 2 bases, the J end by 7 bases, with 11 bases between. The CDR3 DNA reads as TGTGCCAGCAGTTACGTGGGCGTGGGGACCCAGTACTTC. This encodes CASSYVGVGTQYF.

This clone has a handful of counts. The chain links TRBV12-3 or TRBV12-4 to TRBJ1-1; possible D gene TRBD1, 6 bases. Trimming removed 3 bases from V and 3 bases from J, with 8 bases in between. The CDR3 is made up of 13 amino acids. The DNA of the CDR3 is TGTGCCAGCAGTTTCAACAGGGACACTGAAGCTTTCTTT. Translation gives CASSFNRDTEAFF.

V usage is TRBV5-1 and J usage is TRBJ2-7, with D maybe TRBD1 (5 bases). The CDR3 runs 15 residues. Germline values: CDR1 SGHRS, CDR2 YFSETQ. The V gene lost 1 base and the J gene lost 0 bases, with 11 bases spanning the gap. CDR3 DNA: TGCGCCAGCAGCTTGAGTTTCGACAGCTCCTACGAGCAGTACTTC. Its protein product is CASSLSFDSSYEQYF.

This rearrangement joins TRBV19 to TRBJ2-1, with a possible D match to TRBD2 (5 bases). The germline V and J ends were trimmed by 6 bases and 0 bases, with 12 bases remaining between them. CDR1 and CDR2 (germline): LNHDA, SQIVND (reference sequence). The CDR3 covers 15 residues. The CDR3 loop is CASSQVASSYNEQFF. The CDR3 DNA is TGTGCCAGTAGCCAGGTAGCGAGCTCCTACAATGAGCAGTTCTTC.

This chain connects TRBV7-9 to TRBJ2-7, with D unclear. V lost 1 base to trimming and J lost 5 bases, with 6 bases between them. The CDR3 is 12 residues long. Germline CDR1 SEHNR, CDR2 FQNEAQ (reference sequence). The CDR3 DNA reads as TGTGCCAGCAGCTTAGTCTTAAACGAGCAGTACTTC. Translating gives CASSLVLNEQYF.

The chain joins TRBV12-5 to TRBJ1-1; a weak D match, TRBD1 (6 bases). Germline CDR1 reads LGHNT; CDR2 reads FRNRAP. Trimming stripped 3 bases from V and 0 bases from J, with 17 bases between. The CDR3 is made up of 17 amino acids. For the CDR3, the DNA is TGTGCTAGTGGTTTCTCAGGGGTCCCCGACCTGAACACTGAAGCTTTCTTT. It is translated as CASGFSGVPDLNTEAFF. The whole variable domain, filled in from reference TRBV12-5 and TRBJ1-1, reads DARVTQTPRHKVTEMGQEVTMRCQPILGHNTVFWYRQTMMQGLELLAYFRNRAPLDDSGMPKDRFSAEMPDATLATLKIQPSEPRDSAVYFCASGFSGVPDLNTEAFFGQGTRLTVV.

This sequence joins TRBV28 and TRBJ1-5; the D gene is possibly TRBD1 (5 bases). The V gene lost 3 bases and the J gene lost 9 bases, with 18 bases spanning the gap. From germline, CDR1 is MDHEN and CDR2 SYDVKM. The CDR3 has 15 amino acids. The CDR3, as DNA: TGTGCCAGCAGTTTTACAGGTAGTAAGTTCGGGCCCCAGCATTTT. Protein: CASSFTGSKFGPQHF.

The V and J genes are TRBV27 and TRBJ2-7; 11 nucleotides line up with TRBD2. The CDR3 sequence is 15 residues long. V lost 5 bases and J lost 2; bases outside the gene matches: 5. The germline gives CDR1 MNHEY, CDR2 SMNVEV (reference sequence). CDR3 in amino acids: CASSPTSGSPYEQYF. In DNA, the CDR3 is TGTGCCAGCAGTCCAACTAGCGGGAGTCCCTACGAGCAGTACTTC.

This sequence joins TRBV28 and TRBJ1-2; 7 bases agree with TRBD1. V gave up 11 bases and J gave up 2 bases; unmatched junction bases: 5. Germline CDR1 and CDR2: MDHEN and SYDVKM. CDR3 length: 12 amino acids. The CDR3 reads CAGKTGNYGYTF. The CDR3 nucleotides are TGTGCCGGTAAGACAGGGAACTATGGCTACACCTTC.

About this clone: Since a much larger clone is just one base distant, this may be a read error. This CDR3 is also generated by other DNA sequences in the sample. The chain recombines TRBV2 with TRBJ1-1, with TRBD1 matching over 7 bases. Germline CDR1 reads SNHLY; CDR2 reads FYNNEI. The CDR3 is made up of 13 amino acids. The junction had 1 base not matched to a gene; V was cut back by 4 bases and J by 2 bases. The CDR3 here is CASSGQGNTEAFF. CDR3 nucleotide sequence: TGTGCCAGCAGTGGACAGGGCAACACTGAAGCTTTCTTT.